The 26 T cell receptor beta chains below all came from one sample that was sequenced in a study of radiation and T cells in renal cell carcinoma. Documented time point: blood 4 weeks post-SBRT, at nephrectomy. Treatment: 15 Gy SBRT to primary tumor, nephrectomy 4 weeks later. The table came from immunoSEQ multiplex PCR; TCRdb's copy has only in-frame clones and leaves some out. The sample yields under 100,000 clones, about 82% seen once. Sequencing was performed on blood, taken from a patient whose treatment included radiotherapy and nephrectomy. Receptors originate from a man aged 45-65 years with renal cell carcinoma.

This clone has only a few counts. The chain links TRBV9 to TRBJ2-1, with TRBD1 as a possible D gene (6 bases). This CDR3 spans 15 amino acids. From germline, CDR1 is SGDLS and CDR2 YYNGEE. V lost 0 bases and J 0 bases, leaving 7 bases between the germline ends. Written as DNA, the CDR3 is TGTGCCAGCAGCGTAGGAGGGGGCTCCTACAATGAGCAGTTCTTC. Protein product: CASSVGGGSYNEQFF. Looking up the rest from reference TRBV9 and TRBJ2-1 gives the full variable domain: DSGVTQTPKHLITATGQRVTLRCSPRSGDLSVYWYQQSLDQGLQFLIQYYNGEERAKGNILERFSAQQFPDLHSELNLSSLELGDSALYFCASSVGGGSYNEQFFGPGTRLTVL.

The chain is built from TRBV29-1 and TRBJ2-5; D ambiguous. In germline, CDR1 is SQVTM, CDR2 ANQGSEA. Trimming took off 4 bases at V and 2 bases at J, with 17 bases between the two ends. The CDR3 contains 15 residues. CDR3 DNA: TGCAGCGTTGCCATAGGGCTTGGGATACAAGAGACCCAGTACTTC. It specifies CSVAIGLGIQETQYF.

The genes are TRBV5-1 and TRBJ1-1; D not certain. CDR1 and CDR2 (germline): SGHRS, YFSETQ. V was shortened by 4 bases and J by 0 bases, with 7 bases between the two germline ends. CDR3 length: 13 residues. The CDR3 reads CASSQRVNTEAFF. The CDR3 nucleotides are TGCGCCAGCAGCCAACGTGTGAACACTGAAGCTTTCTTT.

As regards this clone: Other DNA sequences from this sample encode an identical CDR3 as well. The chain uses TRBV4-3 and TRBJ1-6; possibly TRBD1 for D (6 bases). Germline values: CDR1 LGHNA, CDR2 YSLEER. Trimming took 1 base from V and 0 from J, leaving 10 bases between them. The CDR3 covers 17 residues. The CDR3 DNA sequence: TGCGCCAGCAGCCAAGGGACAGCGAGCTCCTATAATTCACCCCTCCACTTT. Its protein is CASSQGTASSYNSPLHF.

The chain recombines TRBV11-2 with TRBJ2-6; the match to TRBD2 covers 7 bases. Trimming at V came to 7 bases and at J to 0 bases, leaving 12 bases not matched to a gene. The germline CDR1 and CDR2 sequences are SGHAT and FQNNGV. The CDR3 has 18 residues. The CDR3 loop is CASIPFREGLSGANVLTF. CDR3 DNA: TGTGCCAGCATCCCTTTCAGGGAGGGGCTCTCTGGGGCCAACGTCCTGACTTTC.

The genes are TRBV19 and TRBJ2-7; 9 nucleotides match TRBD2. Germline-derived CDR1 and CDR2 are LNHDA and SQIVND (reference sequence). The V and J ends lost 5 bases and 2 bases, in that order; junction bases with no gene match: 7. The CDR3 is 15 residues long. DNA of the CDR3: TGTGCCAGTAGTTCCGGGACTAGCCCAACCTACGAGCAGTACTTC. It encodes CASSSGTSPTYEQYF.

On this clone itself: One end of the junction is discordant with germline, which a read error may explain. V usage is TRBV7-7 and J usage is TRBJ2-7; perhaps TRBD2 as D (7 bases). Germline CDR1 reads SSHAT; CDR2 reads FNYEAQ (reference sequence). This CDR3 is built from 12 residues. The CDR3 protein is CASSQGGGEQYF. The DNA of the CDR3 is TGTGCTAGCAGCCAAGGGGGGGGCGAGCAGTACTTC. The variable domain in full, with the rest retrieved from reference TRBV7-7 and TRBJ2-7, is GAGVSQSPRYKVTKRGQDVTLRCDPISSHATLYWYQQALGQGPEFLTYFNYEAQPDKSGLPSDRFSAERPEGSISTLTIQRTEQRDSAMYRCASSQGGGEQYFGPGTRLTVT.

The chain recombines TRBV27 with TRBJ2-5; 9 bases fit TRBD1. This CDR3 comprises 13 residues. Germline V gives CDR1 MNHEY, CDR2 SMNVEV (reference sequence). V dropped 2 bases and J dropped 5; count of bases not matched to a gene: 0. CDR3: CASSLDRGETQYF. The DNA for the CDR3 is TGTGCCAGCAGTTTAGACAGGGGGGAGACCCAGTACTTC.

The rearrangement uses TRBV11-2 and TRBJ2-7; 8 nucleotides line up with TRBD2. Losses at the gene ends were 5 bases for V and 5 bases for J; bases not matched to a gene: 11. Looked up from germline, CDR1 is SGHAT and CDR2 is FQNNGV. The CDR3 has 15 amino acids. The CDR3 bases are TGTGCCAGCAGCCCCCGTAAGCGGGAGCTACACGAGCAGTACTTC. This translates into CASSPRKRELHEQYF.

V usage is TRBV5-1 and J usage is TRBJ2-1, with 7 bases lining up with TRBD2. The junction had 4 bases not matched to a gene; V was cut back by 1 base and J by 6 bases. The CDR3 is made up of 14 amino acids. Germline CDR1 reads SGHRS; CDR2 reads YFSETQ. The CDR3 bases are TGCGCCAGCAGCTTGATGCGGACTAGCAATGAGCAGTTCTTC. This gives the protein CASSLMRTSNEQFF.

The table lists this clone with a count of one. The V gene is TRBV7-2, the J gene TRBJ2-3; 9 nucleotides align to TRBD2. The CDR3 contains 14 residues. Germline-derived CDR1 and CDR2 are SGHTA and FQGNSA. V lost 1 base and J lost 4; bases outside the gene matches: 0. DNA for the CDR3: TGTGCCAGCAGCTTAGGACTAGCGGCAGATACGCAGTATTTT. Amino acids: CASSLGLAADTQYF.

V and J are TRBV5-1 and TRBJ2-7; D is possibly TRBD2 (7 bases). The CDR3 sequence is 15 residues long. In germline, CDR1 is SGHRS, CDR2 YFSETQ. V lost 3 bases, J lost 6 bases, and 19 bases lay in between. In DNA form, the CDR3 reads TGCGCCAGCAGCTCCCGGGACACCCGACTAGCCGAGCAGTACTTC. The encoded protein is CASSSRDTRLAEQYF.

The chain employs TRBV30 and TRBJ1-6; possibly TRBD1 for D (5 bases). This CDR3 spans 15 amino acids. V was pared by 0 bases and J by 5 bases, with 11 bases between. The germline CDR1 and CDR2 sequences are GTSNPN and SVGIG (reference sequence). This chain's CDR3 is CAWSVLLGDNSPLHF. For the CDR3, the DNA is TGTGCCTGGAGTGTATTATTGGGGGATAATTCACCCCTCCACTTT.

The J gene is TRBJ1-2, the V gene TRBV6-5; 8 positions match TRBD1. The CDR3 sequence is 13 residues long. CDR1 MNHEY and CDR2 SVGAGI come from the germline V gene. The trim removed 4 bases at V and 4 bases at J, leaving 2 bases unmatched. DNA for the CDR3: TGTGCCAGCAGTTCTCAGGGGGCCTATGGCTACACCTTC. Translating gives CASSSQGAYGYTF.

The chain joins TRBV2 to TRBJ2-5; a weak D match, TRBD1 (8 bases). Germline CDR1 and CDR2: SNHLY and FYNNEI. Trimming shortened V by 6 bases and J by 10 bases, and 15 bases separated the two germline ends. The CDR3 consists of 12 residues. This CDR3 reads CASRYTGGVQYF. DNA of the CDR3: TGTGCCAGCAGATATACAGGGGGGGTCCAGTACTTC.

The rearrangement uses TRBV11-3 and TRBJ2-3, with 11 bases matching TRBD2. V lost 0 bases and J lost 7; bases outside the gene matches: 15. This CDR3 is built from 19 residues. Germline V gene data show CDR1 as SGHNT and CDR2 as YENEEA. The CDR3 loop is CASSLDDASGGPVTNTQYF. CDR3 DNA: TGTGCCAGCAGCTTAGATGATGCTAGCGGGGGGCCCGTTACGAATACGCAGTATTTT.

This chain uses TRBV19 with TRBJ1-5, with TRBD1 identical over 7 bases. The germline V gene has CDR1 LNHDA and CDR2 SQIVND (reference sequence). The CDR3 is 15 residues long. Losses at the gene ends were 6 bases for V and 1 base for J; bases not matched to a gene: 6. Written as DNA, the CDR3 is TGTGCCAGTAGATTGACAGGGATAAGCAATCAGCCCCAGCATTTT. Protein sequence: CASRLTGISNQPQHF.

Here the CDR3 reads CASSIRQGFRNEQFF. CDR3 DNA: TGTGCCAGTAGTATAAGGCAGGGCTTTCGCAATGAGCAGTTCTTC. The chain carries TRBV19 and TRBJ2-1; D might be TRBD1 (5 bases). Trimming removed 2 bases at V and 6 bases at J, with 14 bases between. The V gene's germline CDR1 is LNHDA and CDR2 SQIVND (reference sequence). The CDR3 has 15 residues.

This clone was found a few times. The chain joins TRBV19 to TRBJ1-2; D is undetermined. CDR1 is LNHDA, CDR2 SQIVND, per germline (reference sequence). The CDR3 contains 13 residues. V was trimmed by 3 bases and J by 4 bases, leaving 9 bases between them. In nucleotides, the CDR3 is TGTGCCAGTAGTATGGACGTCGTCTATGGCTACACCTTC. The encoded protein is CASSMDVVYGYTF. Looking up the rest from reference TRBV19 and TRBJ1-2 gives the full variable domain: DGGITQSPKYLFRKEGQNVTLSCEQNLNHDAMYWYRQDPGQGLRLIYYSQIVNDFQKGDIAEGYSVSREKKESFPLTVTSAQKNPTAFYLCASSMDVVYGYTFGSGTRLTVV.

The rearrangement joins TRBV27 to TRBJ1-4, with TRBD1 matching 9 bases. V lost 6 bases, J lost 5 bases, and 10 bases stayed unmatched. The germline V gene has CDR1 MNHEY and CDR2 SMNVEV (reference sequence). The CDR3 spans 16 residues. The CDR3 sequence: CASSLPRGTGNEKLFF. The CDR3 nucleotides read TGTGCCAGCAGCCTACCCAGGGGGACAGGGAATGAAAAACTGTTTTTT.

The CDR3 loop reads CASRPGLTGAEAFF. The CDR3 DNA is TGCGCCAGCAGGCCCGGGCTGACGGGGGCTGAAGCTTTCTTT. This rearrangement joins TRBV10-2 to TRBJ1-1; perhaps TRBD1 as D (5 bases). Germline V gene lookup returns CDR1 WSHSY and CDR2 SAAADI. The CDR3 covers 14 residues. V dropped 6 bases and J dropped 6 bases, with 17 bases sitting between them.

In this sample, this clone turned up once. The V and J genes are TRBV6-1 and TRBJ1-2, with no clear D. The length of the CDR3 is 12 residues. Germline CDR1 reads MNHNS; CDR2 reads SASEGT. V lost 5 bases, J lost 5 bases, and 9 bases lay in between. The CDR3 region has the DNA TGTGCCAGCAGTCTGCAGGAATATGGCTACACCTTC. Translating gives CASSLQEYGYTF.

The J gene is TRBJ2-3, the V gene TRBV5-4, with 12 bases identical to TRBD2. Germline-derived CDR1 and CDR2 are SGHNT and YYREEE (reference sequence). Trimming took 2 bases from V and 7 from J; bases not matched to a gene: 5. The CDR3 runs to 15 residues. CDR3 in amino acids: CASSLSSGGVHTQYF. The CDR3, as DNA: TGTGCCAGCAGCTTATCTAGCGGGGGGGTACATACGCAGTATTTT.

The chain combines TRBV7-2 with TRBJ2-3; maybe TRBD2 (6 bases). In germline, CDR1 is SGHTA, CDR2 FQGNSA. The CDR3 consists of 15 residues. Trimming took 2 bases from V and 0 from J, leaving 9 bases between them. The CDR3 DNA is TGTGCCAGCAGCTTATACGGGACTAGCACAGATACGCAGTATTTT. This translates into CASSLYGTSTDTQYF.

The CDR3 spells CASGADSGTSEETQYF. CDR3 coding DNA: TGTGCTAGTGGTGCAGATTCCGGGACTAGCGAAGAGACCCAGTACTTC. J is TRBJ2-5 and V is TRBV12-5; 10 bases map to TRBD2. J gave up 3 bases and V 5 bases, and 9 bases lay outside the gene matches. The CDR3 is 16 residues long. Looked up from germline, CDR1 is LGHNT and CDR2 is FRNRAP.

This sequence joins TRBV29-1 and TRBJ1-1; D not certain. The germline gives CDR1 SQVTM, CDR2 ANQGSEA. Between the trimmed V and J ends, which lost 7 bases and 3 bases, there was a span of 9 bases. The CDR3 totals 11 residues. The CDR3 region has the DNA TGCAGCGGGAACGCGGACACTGAAGCTTTCTTT. This encodes CSGNADTEAFF. Together with reference TRBV29-1 and TRBJ1-1, the CDR3 gives the full variable domain: SAVISQKPSRDICQRGTSLTIQCQVDSQVTMMFWYRQQPGQSLTLIATANQGSEATYESGFVIDKFPISRPNLTFSTLTVSNMSPEDSSIYLCSGNADTEAFFGQGTRLTVV.